This T cell receptor (beta chain) appears in the sequencing data of a study of control samples from healthy donors and cancer patients. Looked up from germline, CDR1 is SGHRS and CDR2 is YFSETQ. The ends were cut back, 0 bases at V and 8 bases at J, with 11 bases in the middle. CDR3 size: 14 residues. The data were produced by immunoSEQ multiplex PCR, yet TCRdb's version contains in-frame clones alone and is incomplete. Its table records about 190,000 clones. Sequencing was done on a sample of blood. The sequence was collected from a young woman in good health. The rearrangement joins TRBV5-1 to TRBJ1-4, with a weak D call TRBD1 (5 bases). CDR3 bases: TGCGCCAGCAGCTTGGGACAGCTCCGAGAAAAACTGTTTTTT. Protein product: CASSLGQLREKLFF.